These 29 T cell receptor beta chains originate from one sample sequenced in a study of T cell repertoires in cytomegalovirus infection (dated by TCRdb to the late 2010s). This sample was sequenced with an Illumina HiSeq 1500. The public sequencing data were trimmed at Q25 with fastp and processed into clonotypes with MiXCR by TCRdb, which kept only in-frame beta chains. Identical CDR3 protein sequences are pooled into one entry, listed with their most common genes and DNA. The sample includes 400,000 to 550,000 distinct CDR3 sequences, with 11% observed a single time. Roughly 10% of the sample goes to the ten largest clones. Sequenced: PBMCs. The receptor source for this set is a human donor in good health (CMV status not recorded). Some clones in this sample may be carry-over from other donors' samples.

V is TRBV7-6 and J is TRBJ2-7; TRBD1 might be the D (5 bases). CDR1 SGHVS and CDR2 FNYEAQ come from the germline V gene. The CDR3 totals 13 residues. Trimming stripped 9 bases from V and 0 bases from J, with 12 bases between. The CDR3 DNA is TGTGCCAGTCTATACAGGAGCTCCTACGAGCAGTACTTC. Translation gives CASLYRSSYEQYF.

This clonotype was counted at least ten times. The rearrangement joins TRBV7-2 to TRBJ2-3; 9 nucleotides agree with TRBD2. The CDR3 runs 15 residues. Germline V gene sequence: CDR1 SGHTA, CDR2 FQGNSA. V trimming: 5 bases; J trimming: 0 bases; junction bases outside the gene matches: 3. CDR3 DNA: TGTGCCAGCAGCCTTAGCGGGAGAAGCACAGATACGCAGTATTTT. It specifies CASSLSGRSTDTQYF. Full variable domain (remainder filled in from reference TRBV7-2 and TRBJ2-3): GAGVSQSPSNKVTEKGKDVELRCDPISGHTALYWYRQSLGQGLEFLIYFQGNSAPDKSGLPSDRFSAERTGGSVSTLTIQRTQQEDSAVYLCASSLSGRSTDTQYFGPGTRLTVL.

At least ten counts were recorded for this clonotype. The chain links TRBV28 to TRBJ2-3, with no clear D. The CDR3 runs to 14 residues. Trimming removed 7 bases from V and 2 bases from J, with 13 bases in between. Germline V CDR1 and CDR2: MDHEN, SYDVKM. In DNA, the CDR3 is TGTGCCAGCACCCCGGAATCACTCACAGATACGCAGTATTTT. This translates into CASTPESLTDTQYF.

In its sample, this clonotype was seen many times. This chain uses TRBV28 with TRBJ2-5; 10 bases match TRBD2. In germline, CDR1 is MDHEN, CDR2 SYDVKM. The CDR3 extends over 16 amino acids. Trimming at V came to 3 bases and at J to 3 bases, leaving 7 bases not matched to a gene. The CDR3 protein is CASSFSGLAREETQYF. The CDR3, as DNA: TGTGCCAGCAGTTTCTCGGGACTAGCGAGGGAAGAGACCCAGTACTTC.

This clonotype appeared many times. This chain connects TRBV25-1 to TRBJ2-7; 13 nucleotides align to TRBD2. J was trimmed by 6 bases and V by 2 bases; bases with no gene match: 10. Germline CDR1 reads MGHDK; CDR2 reads SYGVNS. The CDR3 length is 17 residues. As DNA, the CDR3 is TGTGCCAGCAGTGAAGGCGGGACGGGACTAGCGGGATTCGAGCAGTACTTC. It specifies CASSEGGTGLAGFEQYF.

The table lists this clonotype with many counts. V and J are TRBV12-3 or TRBV12-4 and TRBJ2-5; 9 nucleotides match TRBD1. The CDR3 runs to 14 residues. V was pared by 6 bases and J by 2 bases, with 4 bases of the junction left unmatched. CDR3 nucleotide sequence: TGTGCCAGCAGCGCCGGACAGGGGCAAGAGACCCAGTACTTC. Translated, it gives CASSAGQGQETQYF.

This clonotype showed up many times. CDR3 coding DNA: TGTGCCAGCAGCTTGGATCGGGGGGTGGTAGGAGAGACCCAGTACTTC. Encoded protein: CASSLDRGVVGETQYF. The chain has TRBV5-4 and TRBJ2-5, with 7 bases fitting TRBD2. Germline V gives CDR1 SGHNT, CDR2 YYREEE (reference sequence). V shed 0 bases and J 4 bases; nucleotides not matched to a gene: 9. The CDR3 runs 16 residues.

Many counts were recorded for this clonotype. The germline gene is not matched at one end of the junction; a read error may be the cause. This chain uses TRBV7-7 with TRBJ2-1; no clear D. Germline V gene lookup returns CDR1 SSHAT and CDR2 FNYEAQ (reference sequence). This CDR3 has 12 amino acids. CDR3 amino acids: CASSPLDNEQFF. In DNA, the CDR3 is TGTGCTAGCAGCCCCTTGGACAATGAGCAGTTCTTC.

This clonotype was observed at least ten times. This chain uses TRBV7-2 with TRBJ1-2; D not certain. V dropped 1 base and J dropped 3 bases, with 9 bases sitting between them. CDR3 length: 14 residues. Germline loops: CDR1 SGHTA, CDR2 FQGNSA. The CDR3 here is CASSLVVRDYGYTF. In nucleotides, the CDR3 is TGTGCCAGCAGCTTAGTGGTCAGAGACTATGGCTACACCTTC.

J is TRBJ1-1 and V is TRBV24-1; D possibly corresponds to TRBD1 (5 bases). Between the trimmed V and J ends, which lost 4 bases and 6 bases, there was a span of 14 bases. The CDR3 is 14 residues long. Germline CDR1 KGHDR, CDR2 SFDVKD. For the CDR3, the DNA is TGTGCCACCAGTGAAGCAGGGATCACGGCTGAAGCTTTCTTT. Residues: CATSEAGITAEAFF.

The chain couples TRBV11-2 to TRBJ1-2; D may be TRBD1 (5 bases). The CDR3 is made up of 14 amino acids. V dropped 4 bases and J dropped 6 bases, with 15 bases sitting between them. Germline CDR1 reads SGHAT; CDR2 reads FQNNGV. The CDR3 sequence: CASSYSGSGHGYTF. DNA of the CDR3: TGTGCCAGCAGCTATAGTGGTTCAGGGCATGGCTACACCTTC.

Ten or more counts support this clonotype. The CDR3 loop reads CASSPAQGENTEAFF. The CDR3, as DNA: TGTGCCAGCTCACCAGCCCAGGGCGAGAACACTGAAGCTTTCTTT. This chain links TRBV18 with TRBJ1-1; tentatively, D is TRBD1 (5 bases). The CDR3 spans 15 residues. Trimming left V 2 bases short and J 1 base short, with 11 bases between. Germline V gene lookup returns CDR1 KGHSH and CDR2 LQKENI.

This chain connects TRBV20-1 to TRBJ1-5; perhaps TRBD1 as D (5 bases). The CDR3 runs 15 residues. V shed 5 bases and J shed 1 base, with 15 bases lying between them. CDR1 is DFQATT, CDR2 SNEGSKA, per germline (reference sequence). The CDR3 DNA sequence: TGCAGTGCTTCCGACAGCGGTTTGAGCAATCAGCCCCAGCATTTT. Amino acid sequence: CSASDSGLSNQPQHF.

This clonotype was seen many times. The V call is TRBV6-1, the J call TRBJ2-5, with no clear D. V was shortened by 3 bases and J by 5 bases, with 16 bases between the two germline ends. There are 15 residues in the CDR3. From germline, CDR1 is MNHNS and CDR2 SASEGT. CDR3 amino acids: CASSDQPQDLETQYF. The DNA for the CDR3 is TGTGCCAGCAGTGATCAACCCCAGGATTTGGAGACCCAGTACTTC.

This clonotype was picked up a small number of times. The rearrangement joins TRBV14 to TRBJ1-2; D is undetermined. The CDR3 covers 13 residues. The V gene's germline CDR1 is SGHDN and CDR2 FVKESK. Trimming took 6 bases from V and 8 from J, leaving 16 bases between them. DNA of the CDR3: TGTGCCAGCAGTCTGTCTCGTACCAGCGGCTACACCTTC. As protein: CASSLSRTSGYTF.

This clonotype was recorded many times. V is TRBV28 and J is TRBJ1-1; 8 nucleotides line up with TRBD1. CDR3 length: 17 residues. CDR1 and CDR2 from the germline V gene are MDHEN and SYDVKM. Trimming at V came to 2 bases and at J to 0 bases, leaving 8 bases not matched to a gene. In nucleotides, the CDR3 is TGTGCCAGCAGTTTACGACAGGGGCGGCCTATGAACACTGAAGCTTTCTTT. It specifies CASSLRQGRPMNTEAFF.

This clonotype appeared many times. This rearrangement joins TRBV28 to TRBJ2-4; the D gene could be TRBD1 or TRBD2 (6 bases each). This CDR3 spans 15 amino acids. The germline gives CDR1 MDHEN, CDR2 SYDVKM. The germline V and J ends were trimmed by 5 bases and 0 bases, with 11 bases remaining between them. The CDR3 protein is CASSLGGGAKNIQYF. The CDR3 nucleotides are TGTGCCAGCAGTCTTGGAGGGGGAGCCAAAAACATTCAGTACTTC.

Only a few counts were recorded for this clonotype. This chain links TRBV28 with TRBJ2-2; no reliable D call. CDR3 size: 12 residues. Germline V gene lookup returns CDR1 MDHEN and CDR2 SYDVKM. V shed 6 bases and J shed 7 bases, with 9 bases lying between them. The CDR3 DNA follows: TGTGCCAGCAGGTCTAAGGGCGGGGAGCTGTTTTTT. Translation: CASRSKGGELFF.

V and J are TRBV7-9 and TRBJ1-2, with 7 nucleotides matching TRBD1. Losses at the gene ends were 3 bases for V and 5 bases for J; bases not matched to a gene: 6. Germline CDR1 and CDR2: SEHNR and FQNEAQ (reference sequence). This CDR3 has 14 amino acids. The DNA for the CDR3 is TGTGCCAGCAGCTTCGGACAGGTTTTTTATGGCTACACCTTC. Translating gives CASSFGQVFYGYTF.

The table lists this clonotype with many counts. DNA for the CDR3: TGTGCCAGCAGTTTATCCGGGGCGGGGGGCCCTAGCTCCTACGAGCAGTACTTC. Translation: CASSLSGAGGPSSYEQYF. The chain uses TRBV27 and TRBJ2-7; 8 bases agree with TRBD2. The germline CDR1 and CDR2 sequences are MNHEY and SMNVEV (reference sequence). This CDR3 region has 18 residues. Unmatched junction bases numbered 10, after V lost 0 bases and J lost 0 bases.

This sequence joins TRBV18 and TRBJ2-3; the D gene is possibly TRBD2 (7 bases). Germline V gene sequence: CDR1 KGHSH, CDR2 LQKENI. Trimming shortened V by 0 bases and J by 2 bases, and 15 bases separated the two germline ends. This CDR3 spans 17 amino acids. CDR3 DNA: TGTGCCAGCTCACCACCAGTTCAGCGGGGACACACAGATACGCAGTATTTT. Translating gives CASSPPVQRGHTDTQYF.

Ten or more counts support this clonotype. The rearrangement links TRBV2 to TRBJ2-1; TRBD1 is a possible D gene (7 bases). The V and J ends lost 7 bases and 0 bases respectively, with 19 bases between them. This CDR3 spans 17 amino acids. Germline CDR1 and CDR2: SNHLY and FYNNEI. CDR3 nucleotides: TGTGCCAGCACAGGGGGGCCCTATTCCCGCTCCTACAATGAGCAGTTCTTC. This sequence encodes CASTGGPYSRSYNEQFF.

This clonotype has at least ten counts. The chain carries TRBV5-1 and TRBJ1-2, with D hard to call. CDR3 size: 13 residues. CDR1 SGHRS and CDR2 YFSETQ come from the germline V gene. V shed 0 bases and J shed 0 bases, with 3 bases lying between them. This chain's CDR3 is CASSLETNYGYTF. Here the CDR3 DNA reads TGCGCCAGCAGCTTGGAAACTAACTATGGCTACACCTTC.

In the case of this clonotype: A much larger clone sits a single nucleotide away, making a read error possible. V is TRBV5-5 and J is TRBJ1-2, with 7 bases matching TRBD1. Per germline, CDR1 SGHKS and CDR2 YYEKEE (reference sequence). The CDR3 spans 13 residues. V lost 0 bases, J lost 6 bases, and 2 bases stayed unmatched. As DNA, the CDR3 is TGTGCCAGCAGCTTGGAGACAGGGAATGGCTACACCTTC. Its translation is CASSLETGNGYTF. The full variable domain, with the rest looked up from reference TRBV5-5 and TRBJ1-2, is DAGVTQSPTHLIKTRGQQVTLRCSPISGHKSVSWYQQVLGQGPQFIFQYYEKEERGRGNFPDRFSARQFPNYSSELNVNALLLGDSALYLCASSLETGNGYTFGSGTRLTVV.

This clonotype came up a few times. This CDR3 reads CASSHRPGTGWDSPLHF. The DNA for the CDR3 is TGTGCCAGCAGCCACCGTCCCGGGACAGGGTGGGATTCACCCCTCCACTTT. The gene calls are TRBV3-1 and TRBJ1-6; 9 bases are shared with TRBD1. Trimming cost V 3 bases and J 8 bases; bases outside gene matches: 11. Germline CDR1 reads LGHDT; CDR2 reads YNNKEL (reference sequence). The CDR3 totals 17 residues.

The V gene is TRBV29-1, the J gene TRBJ2-1; D ambiguous. Germline CDR1 is SQVTM and CDR2 is ANQGSEA. The ends were cut back, 6 bases at V and 4 bases at J, with 10 bases in the middle. The CDR3 loop spans 12 amino acids. The CDR3 loop reads CSVTGSYNEQFF. DNA of the CDR3: TGCAGCGTGACTGGGTCTTACAATGAGCAGTTCTTC.

This clonotype was observed at least ten times. The rearrangement links TRBV4-2 to TRBJ1-4; D perhaps matches TRBD1 (5 bases). Germline values: CDR1 LGHNA, CDR2 YNFKEQ. The V and J ends lost 4 bases and 0 bases respectively, with 15 bases between them. The CDR3 runs to 17 residues. The CDR3 loop is CASSLGTVRSTNEKLFF. The CDR3 DNA is TGTGCCAGCAGCCTAGGGACCGTCCGTTCAACTAATGAAAAACTGTTTTTT.

CDR3 region: CSVSTTTNEKLFF. The CDR3 nucleotides are TGCAGTGTGTCGACGACAACTAATGAAAAACTGTTTTTT. The chain uses TRBV20-1 and TRBJ1-4, with unresolved D. This CDR3 has 13 residues. Germline values: CDR1 DFQATT, CDR2 SNEGSKA (reference sequence). The ends were cut back, 7 bases at V and 0 bases at J, with 9 bases in the middle.

This clonotype was counted at least ten times. The chain employs TRBV5-1 and TRBJ2-1; 9 bases are shared with TRBD1. The V and J ends lost 2 bases and 6 bases, in that order; junction bases with no gene match: 9. CDR1 SGHRS and CDR2 YFSETQ come from the germline V gene. The CDR3 loop spans 16 amino acids. CDR3 sequence: CASSFRNRDRANEQFF. The CDR3 DNA is TGCGCCAGCAGCTTTAGAAACCGGGACAGGGCCAATGAGCAGTTCTTC.